This T cell receptor beta chain was recorded in a study of blood T cells in healthy people across ages. Findings and caveats of the study: TCR beta diversity, measured per million T cells, fell in a roughly linear way with age. Observed TCR beta diversity showed a strong correlation with the percentage of naive T cells as measured by flow cytometry.

The CDR3 sequence is 15 residues long. The germline CDR1 and CDR2 sequences are MNHEY and SVGAGI. Deletions cut 0 bases from V and 1 base from J, with 9 bases between. Approximately 10 milliliters was the volume of peripheral blood drawn from each donor. Combining a sample-barcoded 5' primer with a J-beta primer mix, a second PCR ran for roughly 6 to 12 cycles. Each sample provided no less than 3 million CDR3-containing paired-end reads. TCRdb itself ran the 5' RACE reads through MiXCR, one entry per CDR3 protein. Of 1,500,000 or so distinct CDR3 sequences listed, about 42% are singletons. Worth noting for this clonotype: The antigen remains unidentified.

This rearrangement joins TRBV6-5 to TRBJ1-1; weak D call: TRBD1 (5 bases). This TCR was sampled from a woman aged 18 to 35 in good health. The material sequenced was blood. Written as DNA, the CDR3 is TGTGCCAGCAGTTACTCTACCAGGGCGAACACTGAAGCTTTCTTT. Translation gives CASSYSTRANTEAFF.